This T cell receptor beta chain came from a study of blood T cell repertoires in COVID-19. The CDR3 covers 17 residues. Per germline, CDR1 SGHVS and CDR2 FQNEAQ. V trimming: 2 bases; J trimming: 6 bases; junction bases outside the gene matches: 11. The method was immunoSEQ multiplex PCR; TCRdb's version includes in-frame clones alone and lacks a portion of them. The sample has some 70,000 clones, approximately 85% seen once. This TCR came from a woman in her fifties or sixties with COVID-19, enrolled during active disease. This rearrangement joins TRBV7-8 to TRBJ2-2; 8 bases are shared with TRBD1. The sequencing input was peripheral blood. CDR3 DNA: TGTGCCAGCAGCTTACAGGGGGCGCGAATCTCGGCCGGGGAGCTGTTTTTT. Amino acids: CASSLQGARISAGELFF.